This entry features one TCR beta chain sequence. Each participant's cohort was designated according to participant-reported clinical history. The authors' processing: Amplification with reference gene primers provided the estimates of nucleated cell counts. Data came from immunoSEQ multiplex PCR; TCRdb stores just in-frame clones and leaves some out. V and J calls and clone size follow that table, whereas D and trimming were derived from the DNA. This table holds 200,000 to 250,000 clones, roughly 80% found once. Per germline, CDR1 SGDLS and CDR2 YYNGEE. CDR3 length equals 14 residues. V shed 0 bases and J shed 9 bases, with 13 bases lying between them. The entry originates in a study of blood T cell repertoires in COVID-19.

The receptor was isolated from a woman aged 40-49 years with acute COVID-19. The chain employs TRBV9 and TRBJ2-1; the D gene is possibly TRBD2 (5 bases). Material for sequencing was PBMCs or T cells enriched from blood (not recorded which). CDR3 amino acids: CASSVEASISEQFF. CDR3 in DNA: TGTGCCAGCAGCGTAGAAGCTAGCATCAGTGAGCAGTTCTTC.